Below, 27 T cell receptor beta chains from the same sample are listed, as sequenced in a study of T-cell reconstitution after alpha-beta-depleted transplantation in children. Construction of the TCRbeta library involved unique molecular identifiers. A single record per CDR3 protein comes from TCRdb applying MiXCR to the PCR reads. Seen here are 500,000 to 600,000 distinct CDR3 sequences, 32% observed once, and the top ten hold approximately 2.3%. Material: PBMCs from the stem cell graft donor, obtained from the stem cell graft. Receptor source: a human donor who donated a stem cell graft to a child with aplastic anemia.

The chain has TRBV12-3 or TRBV12-4 and TRBJ1-5, with TRBD1 matching over 7 bases. The CDR3 has 15 residues. The ends lost 5 bases at V and 2 bases at J; junction bases unmatched: 6. The CDR3 loop reads CASSLQGVGNQPQHF. The CDR3 DNA follows: TGTGCCAGCAGTCTCCAGGGGGTCGGCAATCAGCCCCAGCATTTT.

The gene calls are TRBV29-1 and TRBJ1-1; maybe TRBD1 (6 bases). Germline values: CDR1 SQVTM, CDR2 ANQGSEA. V lost 4 bases, J lost 11 bases, and 14 bases lay in between. The CDR3 length is 11 residues. The chain's CDR3 is CSVVPLRGAFF. The CDR3 coding sequence is TGCAGCGTTGTTCCGCTGAGGGGGGCTTTCTTT.

This chain joins TRBV15 and TRBJ1-1; 7 bases line up with TRBD1. With V trimmed by 2 bases and J by 2 bases, 5 bases remained unmatched. CDR1 is LNHNV, CDR2 YYDKDF, per germline (reference sequence). The CDR3 is 15 residues long. The CDR3 sequence: CATSRNRGVNTEAFF. Written as DNA, the CDR3 is TGTGCCACCAGCAGAAACAGGGGCGTAAACACTGAAGCTTTCTTT.

As regards this clonotype: The germline gene is not matched at one end of the junction; a read error may be the cause. The V call is TRBV20-1, the J call TRBJ1-2; 8 nucleotides agree with TRBD1. The CDR3 loop spans 12 amino acids. Germline CDR1 reads DFQATT; CDR2 reads SNEGSKA (reference sequence). Here the CDR3 DNA reads TGCAGTGCTAGCTCCCCCGTGGGACAGGCTGACTTC. Translation gives CSASSPVGQADF.

The chain joins TRBV15 to TRBJ1-5; 9 nucleotides align to TRBD1. This CDR3 is built from 17 residues. CDR1 and CDR2 from the germline V gene are LNHNV and YYDKDF (reference sequence). V was clipped by 1 base and J by 3 bases; unmatched bases: 7. The CDR3 here is CATSRAGTGYNNQPQHF. DNA for the CDR3: TGTGCCACCAGCAGAGCCGGGACAGGGTATAACAATCAGCCCCAGCATTTT.

The gene calls are TRBV28 and TRBJ1-2; the match to TRBD1 covers 8 bases. V shed 5 bases, J shed 2 bases, and the junction held 1 base outside the gene matches. Germline V gene data show CDR1 as MDHEN and CDR2 as SYDVKM. CDR3 length: 13 residues. The CDR3 DNA reads TGTGCCAGCAGTAGGACAGGGAACTATGGCTACACCTTC. Translating gives CASSRTGNYGYTF.

The rearrangement uses TRBV6-5 and TRBJ2-5; TRBD1 aligns across 7 bases. From germline, CDR1 is MNHEY and CDR2 SVGAGI. This CDR3 comprises 14 residues. Unmatched junction bases numbered 0, after V lost 2 bases and J lost 0 bases. As DNA, the CDR3 is TGTGCCAGCAGTTACGGGACAGACCAAGAGACCCAGTACTTC. This sequence encodes CASSYGTDQETQYF.

The chain recombines TRBV30 with TRBJ2-7; no clear D gene. Deletions cut 2 bases from V and 12 bases from J, with 14 bases between. The V gene's germline CDR1 is GTSNPN and CDR2 SVGIG (reference sequence). The CDR3 is 11 residues long. CDR3 coding DNA: TGTGCCTGGAGTAAGGCAGGCCAACTGTACTTC. It is translated as CAWSKAGQLYF.

The chain is built from TRBV3-1 and TRBJ2-1, with D uncertain. The germline CDR1 and CDR2 sequences are LGHDT and YNNKEL (reference sequence). V lost 0 bases to trimming and J lost 0 bases, with 15 bases between them. The CDR3 is 18 residues long. The CDR3, as DNA: TGTGCCAGCAGCCAAGAGGGGAAATGGTCGAGCTCCTACAATGAGCAGTTCTTC. Its translation is CASSQEGKWSSSYNEQFF.

The chain's CDR3 is CASSLTSIYEQYF. The CDR3 coding sequence is TGTGCCAGCAGCCTGACTAGCATTTACGAGCAGTACTTC. This chain uses TRBV27 with TRBJ2-7; 7 nucleotides line up with TRBD2. The V gene's germline CDR1 is MNHEY and CDR2 SMNVEV (reference sequence). Trimming cost V 6 bases and J 4 bases; bases outside gene matches: 6. There are 13 residues in the CDR3.

The chain combines TRBV6-1 with TRBJ2-1; the match to TRBD2 covers 7 bases. CDR1 is MNHNS, CDR2 SASEGT, per germline. The length of the CDR3 is 15 residues. V dropped 8 bases and J dropped 5; count of bases not matched to a gene: 12. The CDR3 protein is CASSKGEAGDNEQFF. CDR3 DNA sequence: TGTGCCAGCTCTAAAGGGGAGGCGGGAGACAATGAGCAGTTCTTC.

This clonotype came up a few times. The gene calls are TRBV5-1 and TRBJ2-7, with 7 bases aligning to TRBD1. V shed 4 bases and J 4 bases; nucleotides not matched to a gene: 5. The CDR3 consists of 13 residues. Germline V lookup: CDR1 SGHRS, CDR2 YFSETQ. In DNA, the CDR3 is TGCGCCAGCAGCGTACAGGGGTGGTACGAGCAGTACTTC. It encodes CASSVQGWYEQYF.

The chain combines TRBV5-1 with TRBJ2-2; no clear D. The CDR3 extends over 14 amino acids. V gave up 9 bases and J gave up 4 bases, with 16 bases separating them. Germline V gives CDR1 SGHRS, CDR2 YFSETQ. The CDR3 bases are TGCGCCACAAGAGAAGACACGTTCACCGGGGAGCTGTTTTTT. Protein: CATREDTFTGELFF. Drawing the rest from reference TRBV5-1 and TRBJ2-2, the complete variable domain is KAGVTQTPRYLIKTRGQQVTLSCSPISGHRSVSWYQQTPGQGLQFLFEYFSETQRNKGNFPGRFSGRQFSNSRSEMNVSTLELGDSALYLCATREDTFTGELFFGEGSRLTVL.

This chain joins TRBV12-3 or TRBV12-4 and TRBJ1-4; D is unclear. V lost 2 bases, J lost 0 bases, and 4 bases lay in between. The CDR3 contains 14 residues. CDR3 sequence (DNA): TGTGCCAGCAGTTTACAGACAACTAATGAAAAACTGTTTTTT. It specifies CASSLQTTNEKLFF.

The chain is built from TRBV6-1 and TRBJ2-7; possible D gene TRBD2, 6 bases. There are 13 residues in the CDR3. Trimming pared 8 bases from V and 5 bases from J, leaving 16 bases between. CDR1 MNHNS and CDR2 SASEGT come from the germline V gene. CDR3 DNA sequence: TGTGCCAGCCGCACATGGGCTAGCGACGAGCAGTACTTC. It translates to CASRTWASDEQYF.

This sequence joins TRBV9 and TRBJ2-1; D is unresolved. V gave up 0 bases and J gave up 7 bases, with 8 bases separating them. The V gene's germline CDR1 is SGDLS and CDR2 YYNGEE. The CDR3 extends over 13 amino acids. In DNA form, the CDR3 reads TGTGCCAGCAGCGTAGTTGAGGATAATGAGCAGTTCTTC. Protein sequence: CASSVVEDNEQFF.

This clonotype was seen repeatedly, ten times or more. The chain combines TRBV5-1 with TRBJ2-3; TRBD2 matches 15 bases. Germline V gene sequence: CDR1 SGHRS, CDR2 YFSETQ. The CDR3 sequence is 16 residues long. Trimming took 4 bases from V and 3 from J; bases not matched to a gene: 3. In DNA form, the CDR3 reads TGCGCCAGCAGCAGGACTAGCGGGAGGGTAACAGATACGCAGTATTTT. Protein: CASSRTSGRVTDTQYF.

V and J are TRBV12-3 or TRBV12-4 and TRBJ1-3; D is possibly TRBD1 (5 bases). There are 15 residues in the CDR3. Trimming removed 4 bases from V and 4 bases from J, with 14 bases in between. The CDR3 reads CASSWGRDFGNTIYF. CDR3 nucleotide sequence: TGTGCCAGCAGTTGGGGCCGGGACTTCGGAAACACCATATATTTT.

The CDR3 coding sequence is TGTGCCAGCTTCTCCCTTAGCGGGAGTTTCGACAATGAGCAGTTCTTC. It translates to CASFSLSGSFDNEQFF. The chain uses TRBV27 and TRBJ2-1; 9 nucleotides match TRBD2. J lost 5 bases, V lost 8 bases, and 13 bases had no gene match. CDR3 size: 16 residues. Germline assignment: CDR1 MNHEY and CDR2 SMNVEV (reference sequence).

There are a few counts of this clonotype. The chain links TRBV2 to TRBJ2-5, with 8 bases fitting TRBD2. This CDR3 spans 14 amino acids. The V gene's germline CDR1 is SNHLY and CDR2 FYNNEI. V was pared by 6 bases and J by 2 bases, with 5 bases of the junction left unmatched. CDR3 amino acids: CASRPTSGQETQYF. The CDR3 region has the DNA TGTGCCAGCAGGCCCACTAGCGGACAAGAGACCCAGTACTTC. The variable domain in full, completed from reference TRBV2 and TRBJ2-5, reads EPEVTQTPSHQVTQMGQEVILRCVPISNHLYFYWYRQILGQKVEFLVSFYNNEISEKSEIFDDQFSVERPDGSNFTLKIRSTKLEDSAMYFCASRPTSGQETQYFGPGTRLLVL.

The chain uses TRBV5-1 and TRBJ2-7, with D perhaps TRBD2 (7 bases). CDR1 is SGHRS and CDR2 is YFSETQ in the germline V gene. The CDR3 contains 15 residues. With 1 base removed from V and 3 bases from J, the gap between germline ends came to 14 bases. As DNA, the CDR3 is TGCGCCAGCAGCTTGAGGGCGGGGGCCTACTACGAGCAGTACGTC. Amino acid sequence: CASSLRAGAYYEQYV.

This chain joins TRBV10-3 and TRBJ2-7; 10 bases map to TRBD1. The V and J ends lost 5 bases and 3 bases, in that order; junction bases with no gene match: 7. Germline CDR1 ENHRY, CDR2 SYGVKD. The CDR3 contains 15 residues. Here the CDR3 reads CAISTTGGISYEQYF. Here the CDR3 DNA reads TGTGCCATCAGTACGACAGGGGGCATCAGCTACGAGCAGTACTTC.

This clonotype has just a few counts. The V call is TRBV10-3, the J call TRBJ1-1, with 10 bases lining up with TRBD1. Germline CDR1 ENHRY, CDR2 SYGVKD. There are 17 residues in the CDR3. The V gene end was trimmed by 7 bases and the J gene end by 0 bases; junction bases not matched to a gene: 11. CDR3 residues: CAINSGTGVELNTEAFF. For the CDR3, the DNA is TGTGCCATCAACTCCGGGACAGGGGTTGAGTTGAACACTGAAGCTTTCTTT.

Only a few counts were recorded for this clonotype. The chain joins TRBV11-2 to TRBJ2-7, with D possibly TRBD2 on 7 matching bases. This CDR3 is 14 amino acids long. Between the trimmed V and J ends, which lost 5 bases and 2 bases, there was a span of 13 bases. Germline CDR1 is SGHAT and CDR2 is FQNNGV. The CDR3 nucleotides read TGTGCCAGCAGCAAAGGGGGGGTCCCCTACGAGCAGTACGTC. This encodes CASSKGGVPYEQYV.

The chain is built from TRBV6-2 or TRBV6-3 and TRBJ1-1; D gene uncertain. V was shortened by 5 bases and J by 2 bases, with 9 bases between the two germline ends. CDR1 is MNHEY, CDR2 SVGEGT, per germline. CDR3 length: 13 amino acids. CDR3 amino acids: CASSRPHNTEAFF. In nucleotides, the CDR3 is TGTGCCAGCAGTCGTCCACACAACACTGAAGCTTTCTTT.

This clonotype was observed a few times. This rearrangement joins TRBV28 to TRBJ2-1; weak D call: TRBD2 (6 bases). V lost 6 bases, J lost 11 bases, and 14 bases lay in between. This CDR3 is 12 amino acids long. Germline CDR1 MDHEN, CDR2 SYDVKM. For the CDR3, the DNA is TGTGCCAGCAGCCTCGGGGGTTATAAGCAGTTCTTC. Translating gives CASSLGGYKQFF.

V usage is TRBV6-5 and J usage is TRBJ2-2, with 10 bases lining up with TRBD1. CDR1 and CDR2 from the germline V gene are MNHEY and SVGAGI. After removal of 2 bases from V and 6 bases from J, the junction contained 9 bases not matched to a gene. CDR3 length: 17 amino acids. CDR3 sequence: CASSYEYRDRGSGELFF. CDR3 DNA sequence: TGTGCCAGCAGTTACGAATACCGGGACAGGGGATCCGGGGAGCTGTTTTTT.